This T cell receptor (beta chain) originates from a study of cytomegalovirus exposure and HLA in healthy donors. The CDR3 runs 15 residues. V was clipped by 7 bases and J by 2 bases, with 14 bases between them. Looked up from germline, CDR1 is MDHEN and CDR2 is SYDVKM. Profiled with immunoSEQ multiplex PCR; TCRdb holds only in-frame clones, not every one. Of 60,000 or so clones in the sample, 91% were seen once. About this clone: Antigen specificity is unknown.

Findings of the study overall: Confirmation was obtained in vitro that a few CMV-associated chains are specific for CMV antigens.

The V and J genes are TRBV28 and TRBJ2-2; a possible D gene is TRBD1 (5 bases). The TCR sequence derives from a woman aged 25 to 39 in good health and CMV-seronegative. The material sequenced was PBMCs. CDR3 bases: TGTGCCAGCACTTCGATGGACATAAACACCGGGGAGCTGTTTTTT. Translation: CASTSMDINTGELFF.